The rows below give T cell receptor beta chains drawn from one sample of a study of cytotoxic CD8 clonotypes in ibrutinib-treated CLL. Clones were sequenced by immunoSEQ multiplex PCR, and TCRdb holds only the in-frame ones, with some missing. The table records about 160,000 clones, about four fifths of them present only once. Specimen: PBMCs, collected after 12 months of ibrutinib treatment. The receptor set was obtained from a human donor with chronic lymphocytic leukemia. The CDR3 runs from the conserved cysteine through the conserved F or W. Fields, in order: clone size, D gene, J gene, V gene, CDR3 protein, CDR3 DNA. D genes are given only for firm matches. A clone size is listed for some rows: how often the clone was seen (once, few, many), or a class if it is expanded.

size: NA
D: NA
J: TRBJ2-3
V: TRBV18
CDR3: CASSTSTDTQYF
DNA: TGTGCCAGCTCAACCTCCACAGATACGCAGTATTTT

size: NA
D: NA
J: TRBJ2-5
V: TRBV27
CDR3: CASRAQETQYF
DNA: TGTGCCAGCAGAGCACAAGAGACCCAGTACTTC

size: NA
D: TRBD1
J: TRBJ2-7
V: TRBV20-1
CDR3: CSASTQGAKYF
DNA: TGCAGTGCTAGTACACAGGGGGCAAAGTACTTC

size: NA
D: NA
J: TRBJ2-7
V: TRBV28
CDR3: CASSWGYEQYF
DNA: TGTGCCAGCAGTTGGGGATACGAGCAGTACTTC

size: NA
D: NA
J: TRBJ1-5
V: TRBV7-2
CDR3: CASSFEGYGNQPQHF
DNA: TGTGCCAGCAGCTTTGAGGGGTACGGGAATCAGCCCCAGCATTTT

size: NA
D: NA
J: TRBJ1-3
V: TRBV5-5
CDR3: CASSLEEGIGTIYF
DNA: TGTGCCAGCAGCTTGGAGGAGGGAATTGGTACCATATATTTT

size: few
D: NA
J: TRBJ2-2
V: TRBV5-1
CDR3: CASSSGSNTGELFF
DNA: TGCGCCAGCAGCTCCGGGTCTAACACCGGGGAGCTGTTTTTT

size: NA
D: NA
J: TRBJ1-2
V: TRBV2
CDR3: CASSELSASNYGYTF
DNA: TGTGCCAGCAGTGAACTTTCAGCATCTAACTATGGCTACACCTTC

size: NA
D: TRBD2
J: TRBJ2-2
V: TRBV5-4
CDR3: CASRRGLAGPTGELFF
DNA: TGTGCCAGCAGGCGGGGACTAGCGGGACCCACCGGGGAGCTGTTTTTT

size: once
D: NA
J: TRBJ1-1
V: TRBV19
CDR3: CASSTIDRNTEAFF
DNA: TGTGCCAGTAGTACCATAGACAGAAACACTGAAGCTTTCTTT

size: NA
D: NA
J: TRBJ2-5
V: TRBV18
CDR3: CASSPLNSQETQYF
DNA: TGTGCCAGCTCACCACTGAACAGTCAAGAGACCCAGTACTTC

size: NA
D: NA
J: TRBJ2-3
V: TRBV7-2
CDR3: CASSLTDTQYF
DNA: TGTGCCAGCAGCCTCACAGATACGCAGTATTTT

size: NA
D: NA
J: TRBJ2-1
V: TRBV6-6
CDR3: CASSPPGNEQFF
DNA: TGTGCCAGCAGCCCTCCCGGAAATGAGCAGTTCTTC

size: NA
D: NA
J: TRBJ1-2
V: TRBV30
CDR3: CAWSRGALGYTF
DNA: TGTGCCTGGAGTCGGGGGGCTCTTGGCTACACCTTC

size: NA
D: NA
J: TRBJ2-7
V: TRBV28
CDR3: CASFGVGGYEQYF
DNA: TGTGCCAGCTTCGGGGTGGGGGGCTACGAGCAGTACTTC

size: NA
D: NA
J: TRBJ2-2
V: TRBV6-1
CDR3: CASSIIVDTGELFF
DNA: TGTGCCAGCAGCATCATAGTGGACACCGGGGAGCTGTTTTTT

size: NA
D: NA
J: TRBJ1-5
V: TRBV30
CDR3: CAWSPGAESPQHF
DNA: TGTGCCTGGAGCCCTGGCGCGGAGTCCCCCCAGCATTTT

size: NA
D: NA
J: TRBJ2-7
V: TRBV5-1
CDR3: CASSLRTDSYEQYF
DNA: TGCGCCAGCAGCTTAAGGACAGACAGTTACGAGCAGTACTTC

size: NA
D: NA
J: TRBJ2-5
V: TRBV9
CDR3: CASSAGEETQYF
DNA: TGTGCCAGCAGCGCGGGAGAAGAGACCCAGTACTTC

size: NA
D: NA
J: TRBJ2-1
V: TRBV19
CDR3: CASRQLDNEQFF
DNA: TGTGCCAGTAGGCAGTTAGACAATGAGCAGTTCTTC

size: NA
D: NA
J: TRBJ1-1
V: TRBV4-3
CDR3: CASSQVYDNGTEAFF
DNA: TGCGCCAGCAGCCAAGTGTATGACAATGGCACTGAAGCTTTCTTT

size: NA
D: NA
J: TRBJ2-5
V: TRBV4-1
CDR3: CASSQDGRGGETQYF
DNA: TGCGCCAGCAGCCAAGACGGGAGAGGGGGAGAGACCCAGTACTTC

size: NA
D: TRBD1
J: TRBJ1-2
V: TRBV7-2
CDR3: CASSPRGTGGAIYGYTF
DNA: TGTGCCAGCAGCCCTCGAGGGACAGGGGGCGCGATCTATGGCTACACCTTC

size: NA
D: TRBD1
J: TRBJ2-3
V: TRBV28
CDR3: CASSPAAHRGREVSTDTQYF
DNA: TGTGCCAGCAGTCCAGCGGCCCACAGGGGGAGAGAGGTTAGCACAGATACGCAGTATTTT

size: NA
D: TRBD1
J: TRBJ2-7
V: TRBV28
CDR3: CASSLIRTGYRYEQYF
DNA: TGTGCCAGCAGTCTTATCCGGACAGGGTATCGCTACGAGCAGTACTTC

size: NA
D: NA
J: TRBJ1-2
V: TRBV6-6
CDR3: CASSYRSSNYGYTF
DNA: TGTGCCAGCAGTTACCGGAGTTCTAACTATGGCTACACCTTC